This T cell receptor beta chain stems from a study of cytomegalovirus exposure and HLA in healthy donors. This clone was counted between two and nine times. The PCR made use of 60 Vbeta and 13 Jbeta primers. Clones were sequenced by immunoSEQ multiplex PCR, and TCRdb holds only the in-frame ones, with some missing. The sample lists roughly 120,000 clones, around 64% occurring once. Deletions cut 6 bases from V and 3 bases from J, with 5 bases between. Looked up from germline, CDR1 is KGHSH and CDR2 is LQKENI. The CDR3 totals 11 residues. The sequence came from a woman under 40 in good health and CMV-seronegative. The J gene is TRBJ2-5, the V gene TRBV18, with no clear D. Sequences were obtained from PBMCs. The CDR3 DNA reads TGTGCCAGCTCTCCCAAAGAGACCCAGTACTTC. Protein product: CASSPKETQYF. The full variable domain, rest sourced from reference TRBV18 and TRBJ2-5, is NAGVMQNPRHLVRRRGQEARLRCSPMKGHSHVYWYRQLPEEGLKFMVYLQKENIIDESGMPKERFSAEFPKEGPSILRIQQVVRGDSAAYFCASSPKETQYFGPGTRLLVL.